This T cell receptor beta chain was retrieved from a study of Tregs in tolerant kidney transplant recipients (dated 2019 in TCRdb). Study-level background: Transplants used related donors with nonmyeloablative bone marrow transplantation; mixed chimerism was transient in the human trials. The study used TCRbeta sequencing to identify donor-specific regulatory T cells before combined kidney and bone marrow transplantation, then tracked those cells after transplant.

The time point label, as the study defines it: blood sample drawn before combined kidney and bone marrow transplant. Thawed PBMCs were FACS-sorted into unstimulated Tregs (CD4+CD25+CD127-), CD4+ non-Tregs (CD4+CD25-), CD4 cells and CD8 cells. Prior to Treg sorting, thawed PBMCs were rested overnight at 37 degrees C with 200 to 250 IU/ml IL-2. A few combined kidney and bone marrow transplant recipients from the ITN036ST trial were included as patients, and samples were available only from these trial subjects. Healthy control blood was processed to PBMCs with a Ficoll density gradient and then cryopreserved, whereas patient PBMCs were collected both before and after transplant. Regarding this clone: The clone's antigen remains unknown. No quality values exist for individual bases; no much larger clone is one base distant.

For TCRbeta CDR3 sequencing, genomic DNA from the sorted cells was extracted using the QIAGEN DNeasy Blood and Tissue Kit. High-throughput TCRbeta CDR3 sequencing, including PCR amplification with bias correction and internal controls, was performed commercially through immunoSEQ. From the authors' description of their analysis: Unique productive TCRbeta sequences were defined by CDR3 nucleotide sequence where primers matched, and otherwise by CDR3 amino acid sequence together with Vbeta and Jbeta genes. Sorting error was corrected by removing sequences shared between sorted populations at a frequency ratio of 2:1 or less, and the remaining shared sequences were assigned to the higher population. A sequence counted as donor-reactive if, in CFSE-low cells, the sequence had a frequency of at least 0.01% and was expanded at least 5-fold compared with unstimulated cells. Jensen-Shannon divergence, calculated on the top 100 TCRbeta sequences ranked by frequency, was used to quantify repertoire divergence. For any sample with multiple sequencing runs, sorting error was corrected in each run separately before the runs were pooled. TCRdb took over this immuneACCESS table, retaining in-frame rearrangements with V and J assigned. Such tables are incomplete; in checked studies, under half of the missing clones stem from an unresolved V gene, and the remainder is unexplained. V and J calls and clone size are copied from that table; D and trimming were computed from the DNA. The sample records tens of thousands of clones, 80% to 90% of which are singletons. The top ten clones comprise under 2.5% of the sample.

Overall study outcomes, separate from this receptor: Donor-specific Treg expansion was found to exceed global Treg expansion in tolerant patients, suggesting antigen-driven rather than nonspecific expansion. Because the PCR primers were changed over time for some patients, nucleotide-level comparison could not be performed across the samples from those patients. The most biologically relevant and donor-specific TCRbeta repertoire appeared to be identified by expanding Tregs with activated donor B cells. Because the study included only a small number of patients, the results must be confirmed in larger populations and under other immunosuppression protocols. Although technical replication error seemed to be minimal, the question of biological reproducibility was not addressed directly.

CDR1 and CDR2 are drawn from the germline V gene: KGHSH, LQKENI. Cut back by 5 bases and 0 bases, the V and J ends lie 9 bases apart. The CDR3, from cysteine to phenylalanine, totals 14 residues. Only the CDR3 DNA stays, 42 bases, in frame from base 1. The specimen comprised Tregs from blood, sampled before the transplant. The receptor was isolated from a human donor who received a combined kidney and bone marrow transplant. This chain is built from TRBV18 and TRBJ2-3; too little of a D gene remains to name it. CDR3 reads: CASSTGRSTDTQYF. The DNA is TGTGCCAGCTCAACCGGGCGGAGCACAGATACGCAGTATTTT.